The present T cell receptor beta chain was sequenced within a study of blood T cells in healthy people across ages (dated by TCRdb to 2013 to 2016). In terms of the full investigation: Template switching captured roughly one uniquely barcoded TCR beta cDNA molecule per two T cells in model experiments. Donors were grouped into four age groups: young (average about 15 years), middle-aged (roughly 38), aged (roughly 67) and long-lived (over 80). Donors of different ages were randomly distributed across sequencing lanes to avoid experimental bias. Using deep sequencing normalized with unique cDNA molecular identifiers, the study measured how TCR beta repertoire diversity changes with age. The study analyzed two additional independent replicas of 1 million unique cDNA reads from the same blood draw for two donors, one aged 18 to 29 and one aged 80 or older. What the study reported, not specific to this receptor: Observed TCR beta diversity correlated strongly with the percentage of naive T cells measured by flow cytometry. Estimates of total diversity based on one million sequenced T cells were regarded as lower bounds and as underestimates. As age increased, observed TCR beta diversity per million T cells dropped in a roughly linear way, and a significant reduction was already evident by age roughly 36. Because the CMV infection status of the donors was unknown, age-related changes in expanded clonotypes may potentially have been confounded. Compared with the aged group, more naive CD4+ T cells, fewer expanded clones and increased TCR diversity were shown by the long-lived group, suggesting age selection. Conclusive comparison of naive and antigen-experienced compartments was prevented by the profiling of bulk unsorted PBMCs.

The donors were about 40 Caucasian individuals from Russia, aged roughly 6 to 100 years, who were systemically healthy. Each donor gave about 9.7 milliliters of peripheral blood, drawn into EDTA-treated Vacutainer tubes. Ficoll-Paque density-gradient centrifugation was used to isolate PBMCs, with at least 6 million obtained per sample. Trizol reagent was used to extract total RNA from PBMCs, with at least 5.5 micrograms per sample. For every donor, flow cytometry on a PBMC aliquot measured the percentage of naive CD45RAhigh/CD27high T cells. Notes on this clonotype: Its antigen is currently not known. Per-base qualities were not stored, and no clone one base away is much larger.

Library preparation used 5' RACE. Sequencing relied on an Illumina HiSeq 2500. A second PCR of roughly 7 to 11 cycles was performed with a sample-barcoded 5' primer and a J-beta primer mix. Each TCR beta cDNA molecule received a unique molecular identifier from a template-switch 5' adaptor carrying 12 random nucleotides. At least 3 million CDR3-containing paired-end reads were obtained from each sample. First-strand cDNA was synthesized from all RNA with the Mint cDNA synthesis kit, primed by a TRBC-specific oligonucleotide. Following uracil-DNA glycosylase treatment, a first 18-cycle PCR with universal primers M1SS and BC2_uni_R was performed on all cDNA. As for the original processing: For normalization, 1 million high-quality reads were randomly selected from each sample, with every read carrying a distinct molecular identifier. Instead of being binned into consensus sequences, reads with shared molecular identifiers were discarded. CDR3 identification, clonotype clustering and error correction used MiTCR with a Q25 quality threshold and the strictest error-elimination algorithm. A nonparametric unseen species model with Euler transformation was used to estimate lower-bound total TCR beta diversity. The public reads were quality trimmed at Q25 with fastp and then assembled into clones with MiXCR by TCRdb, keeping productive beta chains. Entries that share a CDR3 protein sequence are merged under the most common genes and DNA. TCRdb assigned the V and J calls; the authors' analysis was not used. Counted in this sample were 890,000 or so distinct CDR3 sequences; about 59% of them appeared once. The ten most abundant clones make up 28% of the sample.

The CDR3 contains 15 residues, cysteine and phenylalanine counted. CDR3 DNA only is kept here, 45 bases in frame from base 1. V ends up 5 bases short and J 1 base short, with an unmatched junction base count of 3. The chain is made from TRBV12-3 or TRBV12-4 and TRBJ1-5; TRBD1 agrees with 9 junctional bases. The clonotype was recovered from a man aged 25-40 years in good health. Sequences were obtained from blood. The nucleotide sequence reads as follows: TGTGCCAGCAGTCAGGGGACAGGGAGCAATCAGCCCCAGCATTTT. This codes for CASSQGTGSNQPQHF.